This T cell receptor (beta chain) was documented in a study of cytomegalovirus exposure and HLA in healthy donors. Study results and limitations: Most TCR beta V segments were productive about 87% or about 30% of the time in an earlier analysis. Later analysis suggested links between common viral pathogens and several top significant clusters.

This clone was counted only a few times. No antigen is known for it. The junction departs from germline at one end; a sequencing error may be responsible. A multiplex PCR was run with 60 Vbeta primers and 13 Jbeta primers. Produced via immunoSEQ multiplex PCR; TCRdb's table is partial and in-frame only. The sample lists about 160,000 clones; over 70% were seen once. What was sequenced was PBMCs. This sequence was found in a woman aged 40 to 50 in good health and CMV-seropositive.

The CDR3 bases are TGTGCCAGCAGGGGACAGGAGAATCAGCCCCAGCATTTT. Translating it yields CASRGQENQPQHF. V gene TRBV4-1 combines with J gene TRBJ1-5, with 8 positions matching TRBD1. From germline, CDR1 is MGHRA and CDR2 YSYEKL. The CDR3 is 13 residues long.